This T cell receptor beta chain originates from a study of shared clonotypes between healthy human individuals. The V gene's germline CDR1 is SGHDT and CDR2 YYEEEE. The CDR3 has 13 residues. With 0 bases removed from V and 3 bases from J, the gap between germline ends came to 4 bases. The donors, healthy adults who were HIV-negative, had experienced no recent acute infections or vaccinations. Donors, without exception, were Caucasian adults residing in Nashville, Tennessee. With unsorted samples, genomic DNA was obtained from about 100 million PBMCs. Assay runs were performed at deep level. Assay used: immunoSEQ multiplex PCR; TCRdb lists only in-frame clones, some missing. Among about 470,000 clones listed, 75% to 85% were seen once. In the case of this clone: At the DNA level, this CDR3 is encoded by other sequences in the same sample as well.

This sequence was found in a woman in her 40s in good health. Some clones in this sample may be carry-over from other donors' samples. The chain is built from TRBV5-6 and TRBJ1-5; D is unclear. The source material was PBMCs. The CDR3, as DNA: TGTGCCAGCAGCTTGGGAGTCAATCAGCCCCAGCATTTT. Protein: CASSLGVNQPQHF.